Sequencing of this TCR beta chain was carried out in a study of blood T cell repertoires in COVID-19. For the study at large: Both acute and convalescent COVID-19 samples were obtained from the United States, Italy and Spain. From T cells, B-cell-depleted T cells, or PBMCs came the material, which was cDNA or gDNA.

This clone has only one observation. Methods used by the authors: Amplification with reference gene primers provided the estimates of nucleated cell counts. Clones were sequenced by immunoSEQ multiplex PCR, and TCRdb holds only the in-frame ones, with some missing. V and J calls and clone size are given by that table; D and trimming were obtained from the DNA. The sample carries 200,000 to 250,000 clones, 84% recorded once. Germline-derived CDR1 and CDR2 are SGHAT and FQNNGV. The junction had 5 bases not matched to a gene; V was cut back by 5 bases and J by 8 bases. The CDR3 is made up of 14 amino acids.

Sequenced material: peripheral blood. This chain connects TRBV11-2 to TRBJ1-4, with 10 bases fitting TRBD1. This TCR was recovered from a middle-aged man with acute or convalescent COVID-19. CDR3 bases: TGTGCCAGCAGCCCCGGACAGGGGGAGGAAAAACTGTTTTTT. Its translation: CASSPGQGEEKLFF.